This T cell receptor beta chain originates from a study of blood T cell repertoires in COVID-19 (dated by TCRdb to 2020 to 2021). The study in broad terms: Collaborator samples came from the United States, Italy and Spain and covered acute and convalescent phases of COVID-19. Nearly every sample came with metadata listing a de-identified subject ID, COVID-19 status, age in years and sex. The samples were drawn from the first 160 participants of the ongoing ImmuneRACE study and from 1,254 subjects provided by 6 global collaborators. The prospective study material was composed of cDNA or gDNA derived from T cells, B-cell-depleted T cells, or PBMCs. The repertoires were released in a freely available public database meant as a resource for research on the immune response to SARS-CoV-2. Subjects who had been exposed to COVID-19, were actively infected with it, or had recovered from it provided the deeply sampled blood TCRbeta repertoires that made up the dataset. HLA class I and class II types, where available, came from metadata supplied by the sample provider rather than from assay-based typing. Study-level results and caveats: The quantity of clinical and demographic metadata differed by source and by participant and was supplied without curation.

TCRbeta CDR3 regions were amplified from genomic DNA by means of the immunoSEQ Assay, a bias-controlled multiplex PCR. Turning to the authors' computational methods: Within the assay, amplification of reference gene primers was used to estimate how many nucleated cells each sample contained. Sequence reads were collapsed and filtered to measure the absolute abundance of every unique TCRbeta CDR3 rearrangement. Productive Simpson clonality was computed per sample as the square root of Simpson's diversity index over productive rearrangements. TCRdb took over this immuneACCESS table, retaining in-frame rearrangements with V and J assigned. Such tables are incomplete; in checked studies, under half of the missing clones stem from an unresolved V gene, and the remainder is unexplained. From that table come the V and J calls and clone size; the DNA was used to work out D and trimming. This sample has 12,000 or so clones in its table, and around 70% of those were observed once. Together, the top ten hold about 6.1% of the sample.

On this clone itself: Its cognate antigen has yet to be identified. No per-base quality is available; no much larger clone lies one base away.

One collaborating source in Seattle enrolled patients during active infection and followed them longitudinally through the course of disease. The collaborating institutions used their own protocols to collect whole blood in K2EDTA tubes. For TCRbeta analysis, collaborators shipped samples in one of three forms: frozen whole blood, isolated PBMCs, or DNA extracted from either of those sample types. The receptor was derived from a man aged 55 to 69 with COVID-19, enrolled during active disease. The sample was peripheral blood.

The DNA reads TGTGCCAGCAGCCTGGCAGGGGGTTACGAGCAGTACTTC. It translates to CASSLAGGYEQYF. Recombination connected TRBV7-2 to TRBJ2-7; 7 of the junction bases match TRBD1. V and J are trimmed by 5 bases and 4 bases, and the gene matches miss 5 bases of the junction. Looking up the germline V gene yields CDR1 SGHTA and CDR2 FQGNSA. Including cysteine and phenylalanine, the CDR3 has 13 amino acids. Left in the record is the CDR3 DNA by itself, 39 bases read in frame from the first base.